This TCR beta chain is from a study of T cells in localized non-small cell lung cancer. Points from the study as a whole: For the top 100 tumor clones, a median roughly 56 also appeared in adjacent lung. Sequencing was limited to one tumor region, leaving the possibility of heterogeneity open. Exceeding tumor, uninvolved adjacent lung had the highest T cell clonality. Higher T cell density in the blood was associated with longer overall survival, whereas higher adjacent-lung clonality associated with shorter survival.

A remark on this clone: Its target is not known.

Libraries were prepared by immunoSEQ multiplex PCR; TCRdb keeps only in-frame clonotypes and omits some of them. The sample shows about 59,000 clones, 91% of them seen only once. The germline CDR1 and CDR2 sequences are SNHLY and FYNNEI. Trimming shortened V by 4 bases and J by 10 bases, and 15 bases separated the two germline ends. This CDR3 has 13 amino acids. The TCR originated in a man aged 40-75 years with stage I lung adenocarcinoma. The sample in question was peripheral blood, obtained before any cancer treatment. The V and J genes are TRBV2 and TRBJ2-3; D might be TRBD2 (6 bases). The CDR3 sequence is CASSGSREVAQYF. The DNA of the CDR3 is TGTGCCAGCAGTGGGTCCAGGGAGGTTGCGCAGTATTTT.